This T cell receptor (beta chain) was profiled in a study of blood T cells in healthy people across ages. The authors ran a second PCR of about 6 to 11 cycles using a sample-barcoded 5' primer and a J-beta primer mix. Using its own MiXCR run on the 5' RACE reads, TCRdb lists one record per CDR3 protein. This sample has roughly 1.5 million distinct CDR3 sequences, with approximately 39% found just once. Trimming left V 0 bases short and J 5 bases short, with 13 bases between. This CDR3 has 15 residues. Germline V gene sequence: CDR1 MNHEY, CDR2 SVGAGI. The sample consisted of blood. The source is a woman aged 18 to 35 in good health. This chain links TRBV6-5 with TRBJ2-5; no clear D. In DNA, the CDR3 is TGTGCCAGCAGTTACTCGAAACGGAGTTTGGAGACCCAGTACTTC. Translating it yields CASSYSKRSLETQYF.